These 16 T cell receptor beta chains were sequenced from one sample in a study of Ad26.COV2.S vaccination and SARS-CoV-2 variants (dated by TCRdb to the early 2020s). The sample's treatment or condition label is to be understood as: roughly 20 received Ad26.COV2.S at low or high dose, single or two shots; several received placebo; per-sample allocation not given. Repertoires of vaccine and placebo recipients were sequenced from samples collected on day 63 after the first injection. Libraries came from the immunoSEQ multiplex PCR assay. TCRdb carries this immuneACCESS record with in-frame sequences only. Its versions omit some clonotypes, under half of them owing to an unresolved V gene in the studies checked, with the rest unexplained. Across this sample there are about 680,000 clones, with roughly 90% seen only once. The ten largest make up around 1.5% of the sample. This material consisted of peripheral blood, taken in a trial of Ad26.COV2.S vaccine versus placebo. The origin of the receptors is a person aged 18-65 years who received the Ad26.COV2.S COVID-19 vaccine or a placebo.

This clone has just one count. The chain has TRBV3-1 (or the pseudogene TRBV3-2) and TRBJ2-7; 14 bases agree with TRBD2. CDR1 is LGHDT and CDR2 is YNNKEL in the germline V gene (reference sequence). This CDR3 contains 16 residues. V was pared by 4 bases and J by 3 bases, with 5 bases of the junction left unmatched. CDR3 in DNA: TGTGCCAGCAGCCCGCGCGGGACTAGCGGGAGCTACGAGCAGTACTTC. Residues: CASSPRGTSGSYEQYF.

CDR3 nucleotide sequence: TGTGCCAGCAGCTTTCAGGGGCAGGGGAATTCACCCCTCCACTTT. Amino acids: CASSFQGQGNSPLHF. V and J are TRBV7-2 and TRBJ1-6, with D possibly matching TRBD1 (6 bases). The V gene's germline CDR1 is SGHTA and CDR2 FQGNSA. V was cut by 3 bases and J by 7 bases, with 13 bases left in between. The CDR3 extends over 15 amino acids. The full variable domain, its missing parts supplied by reference TRBV7-2 and TRBJ1-6, is GAGVSQSPSNKVTEKGKDVELRCDPISGHTALYWYRQSLGQGLEFLIYFQGNSAPDKSGLPSDRFSAERTGGSVSTLTIQRTQQEDSAVYLCASSFQGQGNSPLHFGNGTRLTVT.

The chain uses TRBV7-9 and TRBJ1-4; 7 bases line up with TRBD1. The germline gives CDR1 SEHNR, CDR2 FQNEAQ (reference sequence). The ends lost 7 bases at V and 4 bases at J; junction bases unmatched: 6. CDR3 length: 14 residues. The CDR3 spells CASTATGVNEKLFF. In DNA form, the CDR3 reads TGTGCCAGCACCGCCACAGGGGTTAATGAAAAACTGTTTTTT.

The rearrangement links TRBV3-1 (or the pseudogene TRBV3-2) to TRBJ1-4; 7 positions match TRBD1. Germline lookup yields CDR1 LGHDT and CDR2 YNNKEL (reference sequence). This CDR3 comprises 15 residues. J was trimmed by 4 bases and V by 4 bases; bases with no gene match: 6. The CDR3 DNA reads as TGTGCCAGCAGCCTCTCGGGACAGCTTAATGAAAAACTGTTTTTT. Amino acid sequence: CASSLSGQLNEKLFF.

The chain recombines TRBV12-5 with TRBJ2-5; D may be TRBD2 (6 bases). Germline values: CDR1 LGHNT, CDR2 FRNRAP. V was shortened by 0 bases and J by 4 bases, with 9 bases between the two germline ends. There are 14 residues in the CDR3. The CDR3 region has the DNA TGTGCTAGTGGTTTGGTCGGGGGAAGAGAGACCCAGTACTTC. Its translation: CASGLVGGRETQYF.

J is TRBJ1-1 and V is TRBV7-2; 7 bases agree with TRBD1. The CDR3 consists of 14 residues. Per the germline V gene, CDR1 is SGHTA and CDR2 is FQGNSA. With V trimmed by 2 bases and J by 3 bases, 3 bases remained unmatched. The CDR3 spells CASSLRGGDTEAFF. CDR3 nucleotides: TGTGCCAGCAGCTTAAGAGGGGGCGACACTGAAGCTTTCTTT.

This chain uses TRBV6-1 with TRBJ1-3, with a tentative D call TRBD1 (5 bases). The CDR3 consists of 15 residues. CDR1 and CDR2 (germline): MNHNS, SASEGT. V lost 3 bases and J 4 bases, leaving 13 bases between the germline ends. CDR3 bases: TGTGCCAGCAGTGACAACTACGGGGGGGGAAACACCATATATTTT. Translating gives CASSDNYGGGNTIYF.

This chain connects TRBV5-4 to TRBJ2-1, with TRBD1 matching over 9 bases. This CDR3 spans 13 amino acids. CDR1 and CDR2 (germline): SGHNT, YYREEE (reference sequence). The J segment lost 9 bases and the V segment lost 4 bases, leaving 5 bases of the junction unmatched. The CDR3 DNA follows: TGTGCCAGCAGCGGGACAGGGATTGGTGAGCAGTTCTTC. Protein product: CASSGTGIGEQFF.

The rearrangement uses TRBV4-2 and TRBJ1-1; 7 bases line up with TRBD1. CDR1 is LGHNA and CDR2 is YNFKEQ in the germline V gene. Unmatched junction bases numbered 3, after V lost 4 bases and J lost 1 base. There are 14 residues in the CDR3. This chain's CDR3 is CASSPGTANTEAFF. For the CDR3, the DNA is TGTGCCAGCAGCCCCGGGACAGCGAACACTGAAGCTTTCTTT.

The chain joins TRBV4-1 to TRBJ2-7, with D hard to call. CDR3 size: 14 residues. Germline values: CDR1 MGHRA, CDR2 YSYEKL. V was trimmed by 1 base and J by 4 bases, leaving 11 bases between them. The CDR3 loop is CASSQVLNLYEQYF. In nucleotides, the CDR3 is TGCGCCAGCAGCCAAGTTCTGAACCTATACGAGCAGTACTTC.

The J gene is TRBJ2-7, the V gene TRBV7-9, with TRBD2 matching 9 bases. There are 17 residues in the CDR3. The V gene end was trimmed by 5 bases and the J gene end by 6 bases; junction bases not matched to a gene: 17. Germline V gene lookup returns CDR1 SEHNR and CDR2 FQNEAQ (reference sequence). CDR3 nucleotide sequence: TGTGCCAGCAGCCCACCCGGGCTAGCGGGATTGTTTAGCGAGCAGTACTTC. Encoded protein: CASSPPGLAGLFSEQYF.

The chain couples TRBV6-6 to TRBJ2-3; D tentatively reads TRBD1 or TRBD2 (5 bases each). The CDR3 spans 13 residues. Germline V CDR1 and CDR2: MNHNY, SVGAGI (reference sequence). The V and J ends lost 8 bases and 2 bases respectively, with 11 bases between them. The CDR3 sequence is CASRDLITDTQYF. CDR3 DNA sequence: TGTGCCAGCCGGGACCTGATCACAGATACGCAGTATTTT.

The chain recombines TRBV10-3 with TRBJ2-7; 12 nucleotides line up with TRBD2. This CDR3 contains 15 residues. The V segment lost 4 bases and the J segment 4 bases; nucleotides outside the gene matches: 5. The germline V gene has CDR1 ENHRY and CDR2 SYGVKD. CDR3 residues: CAISGPSGRGYEQYF. The CDR3 nucleotides are TGTGCCATCAGTGGGCCTAGCGGGAGGGGGTACGAGCAGTACTTC.

J is TRBJ2-6 and V is TRBV6-5; unclear D gene. Trimming pared 2 bases from V and 0 bases from J, leaving 8 bases between. Germline V gene data show CDR1 as MNHEY and CDR2 as SVGAGI. CDR3 length: 16 amino acids. CDR3 DNA sequence: TGTGCCAGCAGTTACGGCAGAAGCTCTGGGGCCAACGTCCTGACTTTC. Translating gives CASSYGRSSGANVLTF.

The genes are TRBV19 and TRBJ2-1; 8 bases are a match to TRBD2. CDR3 length equals 15 residues. Germline CDR1 reads LNHDA; CDR2 reads SQIVND (reference sequence). V lost 7 bases, J lost 3 bases, and 8 bases stayed unmatched. The CDR3 nucleotides are TGTGCCAGTACTTCTCCGGGGACTAGCTACAATGAGCAGTTCTTC. As protein: CASTSPGTSYNEQFF.

The rearrangement links TRBV29-1 to TRBJ2-1; 9 positions agree with TRBD2. Germline CDR1 SQVTM, CDR2 ANQGSEA. The CDR3 runs to 14 residues. The V and J ends lost 6 bases and 4 bases, in that order; junction bases with no gene match: 7. In nucleotides, the CDR3 is TGCAGCGTCGCCTCTAGCGGGAATTACAATGAGCAGTTCTTC. Residues: CSVASSGNYNEQFF.